This T cell receptor (beta chain) comes out of a study of blood T cell repertoires in COVID-19. Study-level information: Some COVID-19 samples were acute and others convalescent; all came from the United States, Italy and Spain. PBMCs, B-cell-depleted T cells, or T cells provided the cDNA or gDNA that made up the material.

This CDR3 is 13 amino acids long. Germline CDR1 reads SEHNR; CDR2 reads FQNEAQ (reference sequence). In the original analysis: Using reference gene primer amplification, nucleated cell counts were estimated. Some clones are missing from TCRdb's copy, which holds only in-frame ones; the method was immunoSEQ multiplex PCR. That table supplies the V and J calls and clone size; D and trimming were determined from the DNA. The sample lists 70,000 to 95,000 clones; around four fifths were seen once. About this clone itself: The junction and the germline gene differ at one end; a read error may be behind it.

The sequence came from a woman between 65 and 79 years old with active or convalescent COVID-19. What was sequenced was peripheral blood. The V gene is TRBV7-9, the J gene TRBJ1-2; D is unclear. As DNA, the CDR3 is TGTGCCAGCAGACCGCGCGTTTTTTCGGAGGCAGCCTTC. Residues: CASRPRVFSEAAF. The full variable domain, completed using reference TRBV7-9 and TRBJ1-2, is DTGVSQNPRHKITKRGQNVTFRCDPISEHNRLYWYRQTLGQGPEFLTYFQNEAQLEKSRLLSDRFSAERPKGSFSTLEIQRTEQGDSAMYLCASRPRVFSEAAFGSGTRLTVV.